These 10 T cell receptor beta chains came from one sample sequenced in a study of neurological immune-mediated disorders. MiXCR, run by TCRdb on the 5' RACE reads, gives a single entry per CDR3 protein. This sample has under 70,000 distinct CDR3 sequences, with 3.2% found just once. The sequencing sample was made of PBMCs. These receptors originate from a woman between 45 and 60 years old with multiple sclerosis.

This clonotype occurred many times. V usage is TRBV12-3 or TRBV12-4 and J usage is TRBJ2-1, with D tentatively TRBD1 (5 bases). V lost 3 bases and J lost 12, with 15 bases in between. The CDR3 runs to 13 residues. The CDR3, as DNA: TGTGCCAGCAGTTTGACTGGGGCTTTGGTGCAGTTCTTC. Amino acid sequence: CASSLTGALVQFF.

As regards this clonotype: A single base separates this from a much larger clone, so it may be a read error. The rearrangement uses TRBV6-2 or TRBV6-3 and TRBJ1-4, with D unresolved. The germline V gene has CDR1 MNHEY and CDR2 SVGEGT. This CDR3 comprises 15 residues. CDR3 DNA: TGTGTCAGCAGTTACTCAAGCTCCTTGGGTGAAAAACTGTTTTTT. Its translation is CVSSYSSSLGEKLFF.

This clonotype was counted at least ten times. The chain recombines TRBV5-5 with TRBJ2-2; 13 bases are shared with TRBD2. Unmatched junction bases numbered 7, after V lost 4 bases and J lost 7 bases. The CDR3 has 16 amino acids. Germline-derived CDR1 and CDR2 are SGHKS and YYEKEE (reference sequence). In DNA, the CDR3 is TGTGCCAGCAGCGCCTGGACTAGCGGGAGTCACGGGGAGCTGTTTTTT. This sequence encodes CASSAWTSGSHGELFF.

This clonotype was counted many times. The chain couples TRBV7-8 to TRBJ2-7, with no clear D. The CDR3 is 13 amino acids. V was cut by 5 bases and J by 6 bases, with 14 bases left in between. Germline V gene data show CDR1 as SGHVS and CDR2 as FQNEAQ. The CDR3 DNA is TGTGCCAGCAGCCTCGGGTTACCGAGCGAGCAGTACGTC. This encodes CASSLGLPSEQYV.

This clonotype was seen ten or more times. V is TRBV4-2 and J is TRBJ2-2; D call uncertain. Germline-derived CDR1 and CDR2 are LGHNA and YNFKEQ. V gave up 3 bases and J gave up 5 bases, with 7 bases separating them. The length of the CDR3 is 13 residues. CDR3 DNA sequence: TGTGCCAGCAGCCACGCGGAGACCGGGGAGCTGTTTTTT. Translated, it gives CASSHAETGELFF.

Ten or more counts support this clonotype. The chain combines TRBV20-1 with TRBJ2-5, with TRBD2 identical over 7 bases. Germline assignment: CDR1 DFQATT and CDR2 SNEGSKA (reference sequence). The CDR3 is 12 amino acids. The ends lost 2 bases at V and 4 bases at J; junction bases unmatched: 1. The CDR3 DNA follows: TGCAGTGCTAGACTAGCGGTAGAGACCCAGTACTTC. Protein: CSARLAVETQYF.

At least ten counts were recorded for this clonotype. The rearrangement uses TRBV20-1 and TRBJ2-1; TRBD1 matches 9 bases. CDR1 and CDR2 from the germline V gene are DFQATT and SNEGSKA (reference sequence). The CDR3 length is 12 residues. Germline trimming cut 4 bases from V and 12 bases from J; bases unmatched to any gene: 7. DNA for the CDR3: TGCAGTGCTACTAATACAGGGGGCGTGCAGTTCTTC. This gives the protein CSATNTGGVQFF.

This clonotype has ten or more counts. V gene TRBV20-1 combines with J gene TRBJ2-7; 9 positions agree with TRBD2. The CDR3 is 14 amino acids. The trim removed 3 bases at V and 3 bases at J, leaving 6 bases unmatched. Germline V gene sequence: CDR1 DFQATT, CDR2 SNEGSKA (reference sequence). The CDR3 DNA reads TGCAGTGCTAGTTTTCTAGCGGGAAGCTACGAGCAGTACTTC. Translating it yields CSASFLAGSYEQYF.

This clonotype was counted at least ten times. The rearrangement links TRBV7-2 to TRBJ2-3; 8 nucleotides line up with TRBD2. The CDR3 has 15 residues. Germline CDR1 SGHTA, CDR2 FQGNSA. With V trimmed by 2 bases and J by 5 bases, 6 bases remained unmatched. CDR3 DNA sequence: TGTGCCAGCAGCTTAACCAGCGGGAGTGGAGATACGCAGTATTTT. This codes for CASSLTSGSGDTQYF.

This clonotype came up many times. The genes are TRBV7-2 and TRBJ1-2, with 10 bases identical to TRBD1. The germline V gene has CDR1 SGHTA and CDR2 FQGNSA. This CDR3 spans 13 amino acids. V lost 4 bases to trimming and J lost 6 bases; unmatched junction nucleotides: 2. CDR3 region: CASSWGQGNGYTF. CDR3 sequence (DNA): TGTGCCAGCAGCTGGGGACAGGGGAATGGCTACACCTTC.